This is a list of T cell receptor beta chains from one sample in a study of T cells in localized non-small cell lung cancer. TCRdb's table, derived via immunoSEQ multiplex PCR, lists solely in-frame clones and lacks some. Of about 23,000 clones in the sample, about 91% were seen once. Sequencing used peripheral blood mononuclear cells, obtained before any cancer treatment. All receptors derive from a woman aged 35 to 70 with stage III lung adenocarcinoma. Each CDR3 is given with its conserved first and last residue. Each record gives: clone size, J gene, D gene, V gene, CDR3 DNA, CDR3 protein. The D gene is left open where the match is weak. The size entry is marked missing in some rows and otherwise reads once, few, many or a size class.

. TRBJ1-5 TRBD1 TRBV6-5 TGTGCCAGCAGCCCCGGACAGGGAGGAGGTCAGCCCCAGCATTTT CASSPGQGGGQPQHF
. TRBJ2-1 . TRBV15 TGTGCCACCAGCAGAGATCTCTCCAGGGGAGGCGAGCAGTTCTTC CATSRDLSRGGEQFF
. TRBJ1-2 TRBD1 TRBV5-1 TGCGCCAGCAGCCCCTCCGGGACAGGGGAAGGAGGCTATGGCTACACCTTC CASSPSGTGEGGYGYTF
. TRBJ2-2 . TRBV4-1 TGCGCCAGCAGCCCCCCACCGGGGCGGATATTGAACACCGGGGAGCTGTTTTTT CASSPPPGRILNTGELFF
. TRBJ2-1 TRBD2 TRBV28 TGTGCCAGCAGTTTGCCCGGGAGGGCCCGGGTTGAGCAGTTCTTC CASSLPGRARVEQFF
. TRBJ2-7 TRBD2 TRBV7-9 TGTGCCAGCAGCTTAGGCGCTAGCGGGCTAGGCGAGCAGTACTTC CASSLGASGLGEQYF
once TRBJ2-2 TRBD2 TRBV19 TGTGCCAGTAATAAACTAGCGGGCGGGTACACCGGGGAGCTGTTTTTT CASNKLAGGYTGELFF
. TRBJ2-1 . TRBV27 TGTGCCAGCAGTTTATCGTCGGCTAGATTGAATGAGCAGTTCTTC CASSLSSARLNEQFF
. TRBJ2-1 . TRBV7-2 TGTGCCAGCAGCTTAGTGGTGGGGAGCTCCTACAATGAGCAGTTCTTC CASSLVVGSSYNEQFF
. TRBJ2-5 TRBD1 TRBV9 TGTGCCAGCAGCGTAGGGACAGGGGTAGGCGAGACCCAGTACTTC CASSVGTGVGETQYF
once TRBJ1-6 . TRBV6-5 TGTGCCAGCAGCACTTCCGGGGGGTCCCTCCACTTT CASSTSGGSLHF
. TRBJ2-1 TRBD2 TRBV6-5 TGTGCCAGCAGCCGGACTAGCGTCTCCTACAATGAGCAGTTCTTC CASSRTSVSYNEQFF
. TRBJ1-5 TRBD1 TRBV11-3 TGTGCCAGCAGCCCCCGTTGTACAGGGGGCTGGCAGCCCCAGCATTTT CASSPRCTGGWQPQHF
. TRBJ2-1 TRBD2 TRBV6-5 TGTGCCAGCAGTTACTCGACTAGCGGGAGGAAGAGGGAGCAGTTCTTC CASSYSTSGRKREQFF
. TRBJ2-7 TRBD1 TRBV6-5 TGTGCCAGCAGTTATAAAGGGGGCTTAAACTCCTACGAGCAGTACTTC CASSYKGGLNSYEQYF
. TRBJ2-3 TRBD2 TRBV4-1 TGCGCCAGCAGCCAAGATCCCAGACTAGCGGGGGGCACAGATACGCAGTATTTT CASSQDPRLAGGTDTQYF
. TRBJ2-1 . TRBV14 TGTGCCAGCAGCCGTCGGGGAGGCTACAATGAGCAGTTCTTC CASSRRGGYNEQFF
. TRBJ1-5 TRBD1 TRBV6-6 TGTGCCAGCAGTACCGGGACAGGTGCCCAGCATTTT CASSTGTGAQHF
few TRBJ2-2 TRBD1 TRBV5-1 TGCGCCAGCACGTTACAGGGGGCGAACACCGGGGAGCTGTTTTTT CASTLQGANTGELFF
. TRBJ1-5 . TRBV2 TGTGCCAGCAGTGAAGGGCAGTCTCAGCCCCAGCATTTT CASSEGQSQPQHF
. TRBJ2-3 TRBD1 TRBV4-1 TGCGCCAGCAGCCTCCGGGACAGGAGCACAGATACGCAGTATTTT CASSLRDRSTDTQYF
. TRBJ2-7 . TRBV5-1 TGCGCCAGCAGCCCGCTATTTGGCAGGGCCTACGAGCAGTACTTC CASSPLFGRAYEQYF
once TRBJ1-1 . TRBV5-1 TGCGCCAGCAGCTTGGGGCCCGGACCCGAAGTAAAAGCTTTCTTT CASSLGPGPEVKAFF
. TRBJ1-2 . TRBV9 TGTGCCAGCAGCGTACAACAGGGCCTGGGGGGCTACACCTTC CASSVQQGLGGYTF
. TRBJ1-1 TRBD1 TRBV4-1 TGCGCCAGCAGCAAATCCGGGACAGGGAACACTGAAGCTTTCTTT CASSKSGTGNTEAFF
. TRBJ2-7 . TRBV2 TGTGCCAGCAGTGAGGGTTACGAGCAGTACTTC CASSEGYEQYF
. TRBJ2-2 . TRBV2 TGTGCCGGCCGAGGGGCCCCCGGGGAGCTGTTTTTT CAGRGAPGELFF
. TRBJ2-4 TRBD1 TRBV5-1 TGCGCCAGCAGCCCAACGACAGGGAAAAACATTCAGTACTTC CASSPTTGKNIQYF
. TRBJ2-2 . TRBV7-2 TGTGCCAGCAGCTTAGCGGGGGCCAACACCGGGGAGCTGTTTTTT CASSLAGANTGELFF
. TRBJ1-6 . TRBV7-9 TGTGCCAGCAGCGGACCCTATTCACCCCTCCACTTT CASSGPYSPLHF
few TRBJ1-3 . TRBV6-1 TGTGCCAGCTCGGACGGAATCTCTGGAAACACCATATATTTT CASSDGISGNTIYF
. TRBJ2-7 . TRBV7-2 TGTGCCAGCAGCTTATCGGCGGTGGAGGAGCAGTACTTC CASSLSAVEEQYF
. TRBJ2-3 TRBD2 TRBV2 TGTGCCAGCAGTGAACTGCTAGGGACTAGCGGGAGCGGAGATACGCAGTATTTT CASSELLGTSGSGDTQYF
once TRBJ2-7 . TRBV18 TGTGCCAGCTCACCCCTGCCAGGGGCCGTCGACGAGCAGTACTTC CASSPLPGAVDEQYF
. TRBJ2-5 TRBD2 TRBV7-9 TGTGCCAGCAGTTCCTTTACTAGCGGGGGAGAAGAGACCCAGTACTTC CASSSFTSGGEETQYF
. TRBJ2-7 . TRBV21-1 TGTGCCAGCAGCAAAATTCCGAGCTCCTACGAGCAGTACTTC CASSKIPSSYEQYF
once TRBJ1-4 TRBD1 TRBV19 TGTGCCAGTACCCCGACAGGGGACAATGAAAAACTGTTTTTT CASTPTGDNEKLFF
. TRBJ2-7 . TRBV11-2 TGTGCCAGCAGCTTAGGGCCGGGGTACGAGCAGTACTTC CASSLGPGYEQYF
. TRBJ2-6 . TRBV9 TGTGCCAGCAGCAAGGAAAACAGGGTACGAAACCCCTCTGGGGCCAACGTCCTGACTTTC CASSKENRVRNPSGANVLTF
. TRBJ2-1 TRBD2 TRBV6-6 TGTGCCAGCAGTTACGAGGGGACTAGTAGATCAGGGTTCTTC CASSYEGTSRSGFF
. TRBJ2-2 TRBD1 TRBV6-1 TGTGCCAGCAGAGGGGACAGAACGAACACCGGGGAGCTGTTTTTT CASRGDRTNTGELFF
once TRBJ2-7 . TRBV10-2 TGCGCCAGCAGAGAACATTCGGACGGCTTTGATTCCTACGAGCAGTACTTC CASREHSDGFDSYEQYF
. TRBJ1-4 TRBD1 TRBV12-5 TGTGCTAGTGGCCTGGGACAGGGGCGCGAAAAACTGTTTTTT CASGLGQGREKLFF
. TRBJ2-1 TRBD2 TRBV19 TGTGCCAGTGAGGGGAGACTAGCGGGAGGGTTGAATGAGCAGTTCTTC CASEGRLAGGLNEQFF
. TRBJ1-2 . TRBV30 TGTGCCTGGAGTTGGGGCAGGGACTATGGCTACACCTTC CAWSWGRDYGYTF
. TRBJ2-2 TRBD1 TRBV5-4 TGTGCCAGCAGCCCAAGTACGGGACAGGCGAACACCGGGGAGCTGTTTTTT CASSPSTGQANTGELFF
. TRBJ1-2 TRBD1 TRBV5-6 TGTGCCAGCAGCCCTGGACAGGTCTATGGCTACACCTTC CASSPGQVYGYTF
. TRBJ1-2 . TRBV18 TGTGCCAGCTCACCAACCTCTTTGCGAGGGAATGGCTACACCTTC CASSPTSLRGNGYTF
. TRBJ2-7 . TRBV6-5 TGTGCCAGCAGTTCCCGGGGCGAGGAGATCTACGAGCAGTACTTC CASSSRGEEIYEQYF
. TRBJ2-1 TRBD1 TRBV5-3 TGTGCCAGAAGCTGTGAGAAGGGGGCGGAGGACCTTAATGAGCAGTTCTTC CARSCEKGAEDLNEQFF
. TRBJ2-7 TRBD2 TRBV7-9 TGTGCCAGCAGCCCCTGGACTAGCGGGACCGCCTACGAGCAGTACTTC CASSPWTSGTAYEQYF